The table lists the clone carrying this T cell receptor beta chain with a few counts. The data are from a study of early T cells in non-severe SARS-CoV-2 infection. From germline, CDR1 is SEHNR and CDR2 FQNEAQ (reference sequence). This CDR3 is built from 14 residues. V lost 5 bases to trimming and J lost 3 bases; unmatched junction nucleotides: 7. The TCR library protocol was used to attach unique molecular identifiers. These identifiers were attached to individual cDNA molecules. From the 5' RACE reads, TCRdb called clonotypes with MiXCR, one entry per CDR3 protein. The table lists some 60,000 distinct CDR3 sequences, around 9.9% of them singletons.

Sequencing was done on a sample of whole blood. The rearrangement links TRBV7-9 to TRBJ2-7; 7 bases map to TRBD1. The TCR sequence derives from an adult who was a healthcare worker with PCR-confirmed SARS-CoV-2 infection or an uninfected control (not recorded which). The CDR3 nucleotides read TGTGCCAGCAGCCACCGGGACAGCTACTACGAGCAGTACGTC. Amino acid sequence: CASSHRDSYYEQYV.